A single sample gave rise to the 5 T cell receptor beta chains below, sequenced in a study of blood T cell repertoires in COVID-19 (dated by TCRdb to 2018 to 2021). The library came from the immunoSEQ multiplex PCR assay. The table was pulled from immuneACCESS by TCRdb, which kept in-frame rearrangements only. Such tables lose some clones; where checked, under half of the loss comes from unresolved V genes, and the rest has no known cause. Across this sample there are 250,000 to 350,000 clones, with 90% seen only once. The ten biggest clones cover 3.5% to 4.5% of the sample. Sequencing used PBMCs or T cells enriched from blood (not recorded which). These receptors were taken from a woman between 18 and 30 years old with acute COVID-19.

The chain is built from TRBV18 and TRBJ2-7; 8 nucleotides agree with TRBD2. The germline gives CDR1 KGHSH, CDR2 LQKENI. The CDR3 runs 14 residues. V lost 0 bases and J lost 6; bases outside the gene matches: 4. The CDR3 loop is CASSPPRGAAEQYF. The DNA for the CDR3 is TGTGCCAGCTCACCACCGCGGGGGGCGGCCGAGCAGTACTTC.

The chain employs TRBV27 and TRBJ2-1; 9 bases map to TRBD2. Trimming cost V 6 bases and J 6 bases; bases outside gene matches: 9. The CDR3 length is 15 residues. The germline V gene encodes CDR1 MNHEY and CDR2 SMNVEV (reference sequence). As DNA, the CDR3 is TGTGCCAGCAGCTTGTATGAACTAGCGGGCAATGAGCAGTTCTTC. Protein product: CASSLYELAGNEQFF.

J is TRBJ1-2 and V is TRBV28; 9 bases are a match to TRBD1. From germline, CDR1 is MDHEN and CDR2 SYDVKM. With 5 bases clipped from V and 5 bases from J, the junction kept 9 bases outside the gene matches. The CDR3 spans 15 residues. This CDR3 reads CASSVRDRESYGYTF. The CDR3 region has the DNA TGTGCCAGCAGTGTCCGGGACAGGGAATCGTATGGCTACACCTTC.

V is TRBV9 and J is TRBJ1-5, with TRBD1 identical over 8 bases. Germline V gene lookup returns CDR1 SGDLS and CDR2 YYNGEE. The CDR3 totals 14 residues. The V segment lost 6 bases and the J segment 2 bases; nucleotides outside the gene matches: 4. The DNA for the CDR3 is TGTGCCAGCAACAGGGGGGCGGGCAATCAGCCCCAGCATTTT. It is translated as CASNRGAGNQPQHF. The full variable domain, its missing parts supplied by reference TRBV9 and TRBJ1-5, is DSGVTQTPKHLITATGQRVTLRCSPRSGDLSVYWYQQSLDQGLQFLIQYYNGEERAKGNILERFSAQQFPDLHSELNLSSLELGDSALYFCASNRGAGNQPQHFGDGTRLSIL.

The chain combines TRBV29-1 with TRBJ1-1, with a tentative D call TRBD1 (6 bases). V gave up 6 bases and J gave up 7 bases, with 18 bases separating them. Germline CDR1 reads SQVTM; CDR2 reads ANQGSEA. The CDR3 is 13 amino acids. The CDR3 here is CSVRGGKGGEAFF. The DNA of the CDR3 is TGCAGCGTGAGGGGGGGAAAGGGCGGTGAAGCTTTCTTT. Full variable domain (outside the CDR3, taken from reference TRBV29-1 and TRBJ1-1): SAVISQKPSRDICQRGTSLTIQCQVDSQVTMMFWYRQQPGQSLTLIATANQGSEATYESGFVIDKFPISRPNLTFSTLTVSNMSPEDSSIYLCSVRGGKGGEAFFGQGTRLTVV.